The source of this T cell receptor (beta chain) is a study of T cell clones after liver transplantation. Study background: Post-transplant blood was tracked for graft-donor-reactive T cell clones identified in a pre-transplant mixed lymphocyte reaction.

Sequencing was performed with immunoSEQ multiplex PCR; in TCRdb, only in-frame clones are kept and a portion is missing. In the table there are tens of thousands of clones, over 55% of which are singletons. This clone has a handful of counts. Its antigen is not known. Germline V lookup: CDR1 MDHEN, CDR2 SYDVKM. The CDR3 covers 13 residues. The V end lost 7 bases, the J end lost 5 bases, and 12 bases lay between the germline ends. Whole-study findings and limits: Rather than being deleted, graft donor-reactive T cells may have moved into the graft. A significant post-transplant drop in circulating graft-donor-reactive CD4 TCRbeta sequences occurred in most of the 8 subjects.

Material: CD4+ T cells from blood, obtained before liver transplant. This chain connects TRBV28 to TRBJ1-5; D call uncertain. The origin of this receptor is a human donor who received a liver transplant. The CDR3 bases are TGTGCCAGCATCGAGGGTGCTGATCAGCCCCAGCATTTT. Amino acid sequence: CASIEGADQPQHF.